This T cell receptor beta chain is drawn from a study of blood T cell repertoires in COVID-19. Study context: From the United States, Italy and Spain came samples of acute and convalescent COVID-19. PBMCs, B-cell-depleted T cells, or T cells provided the cDNA or gDNA that made up the material.

Source study methods: Quantification of nucleated cells was approximated via reference gene primer amplification. Clones were sequenced by immunoSEQ multiplex PCR, and TCRdb holds only the in-frame ones, with some missing. The V and J calls and clone size come from that table; D and trimming were worked out from the DNA. The data show about 70,000 clones, about 80% seen once. Trimming shortened V by 6 bases and J by 4 bases, and 12 bases separated the two germline ends. Germline V gene lookup returns CDR1 ENHRY and CDR2 SYGVKD. The length of the CDR3 is 13 residues. The receptor comes from a human donor in a cohort sampled during active COVID-19. Sequenced sample: peripheral blood. J is TRBJ1-2 and V is TRBV10-3; tentatively, D is TRBD1 (5 bases). This chain's CDR3 is CAIRGQAGYGYTF. The DNA of the CDR3 is TGTGCCATCAGGGGGCAGGCCGGCTATGGCTACACCTTC.